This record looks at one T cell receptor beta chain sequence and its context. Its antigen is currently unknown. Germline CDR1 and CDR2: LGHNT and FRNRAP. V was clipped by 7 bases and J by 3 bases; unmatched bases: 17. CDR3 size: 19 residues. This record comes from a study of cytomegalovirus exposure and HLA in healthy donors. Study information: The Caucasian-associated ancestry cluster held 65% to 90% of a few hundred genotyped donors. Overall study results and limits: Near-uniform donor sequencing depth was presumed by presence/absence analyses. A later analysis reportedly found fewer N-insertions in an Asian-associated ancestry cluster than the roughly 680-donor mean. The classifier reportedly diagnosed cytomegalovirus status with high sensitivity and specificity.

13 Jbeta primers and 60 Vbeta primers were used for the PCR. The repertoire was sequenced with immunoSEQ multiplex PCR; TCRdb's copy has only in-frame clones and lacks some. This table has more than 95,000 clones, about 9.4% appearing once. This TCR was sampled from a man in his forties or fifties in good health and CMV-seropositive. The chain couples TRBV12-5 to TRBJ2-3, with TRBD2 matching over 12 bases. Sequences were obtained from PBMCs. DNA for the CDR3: TGTGCTAGTGCCCTGGGTCGGGCTAGCGGGAGGGCGGGTACAGATACGCAGTATTTT. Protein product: CASALGRASGRAGTDTQYF.